This T cell receptor beta chain stems from a study of shared clonotypes between healthy human individuals. Study-wide results and caveats: With several donors compared, roughly 5% of naive CD4 clonotypes were shared.

Germline values: CDR1 MDHEN, CDR2 SYDVKM. V was cut by 0 bases and J by 6 bases, with 12 bases left in between. The CDR3 covers 14 residues. The repertoire was sequenced with immunoSEQ multiplex PCR; TCRdb's copy has only in-frame clones and lacks some. The repertoire holds under 300,000 clones, with about 69% as singletons. As for this clone: Its antigen is not identified.

The sequencing input was memory CD4+ T cells sorted from blood. Subset denoted: CD45RA-negative fraction. The receptor was isolated from a man aged 30 to 39 in good health. The chain joins TRBV28 to TRBJ2-7, with D perhaps TRBD2 (5 bases). Here the CDR3 DNA reads TGTGCCAGCAGTTTATGGTCGGGGATGGCCGAGCAGTACTTC. Its translation is CASSLWSGMAEQYF.